There are a few counts of the clone carrying this TCR beta chain. The target antigen is unknown. These data are taken from a study of T cell repertoires in cytomegalovirus infection. Study summary: Use of recently identified HLA-C-restricted and well-studied HLA-B-restricted CMV epitopes was part of the study. Carrying CMV and the relevant HLA type showed in public TCR beta signatures.

TCRdb ran MiXCR on the reads and lists one entry per CDR3 protein. This sample has 80,000 or so distinct CDR3 sequences, with more than 20% found just once. Whole-study findings and limits: CMV carriers having the relevant HLA were flagged by cumulative public TCR beta family frequency. The ex vivo response was dominated by HLA-C-restricted CMV-specific TCR beta clonotypes.

The CDR3 contains 15 residues. In germline, CDR1 is ENHRY, CDR2 SYGVKD. J gave up 0 bases and V 6 bases, and 5 bases lay outside the gene matches. This chain uses TRBV10-3 with TRBJ1-5; TRBD1 aligns across 7 bases. The sample in question was CD8+ T cells from cultured PBMCs, obtained from culture after CMV antigen stimulation. This receptor was obtained from a human donor in good health (CMV status not recorded). Some clones in this sample may be carry-over from other donors' samples. CDR3 DNA: TGTGCCATCAGGGGGACAGAGGATAGCAATCAGCCCCAGCATTTT. Its translation is CAIRGTEDSNQPQHF.